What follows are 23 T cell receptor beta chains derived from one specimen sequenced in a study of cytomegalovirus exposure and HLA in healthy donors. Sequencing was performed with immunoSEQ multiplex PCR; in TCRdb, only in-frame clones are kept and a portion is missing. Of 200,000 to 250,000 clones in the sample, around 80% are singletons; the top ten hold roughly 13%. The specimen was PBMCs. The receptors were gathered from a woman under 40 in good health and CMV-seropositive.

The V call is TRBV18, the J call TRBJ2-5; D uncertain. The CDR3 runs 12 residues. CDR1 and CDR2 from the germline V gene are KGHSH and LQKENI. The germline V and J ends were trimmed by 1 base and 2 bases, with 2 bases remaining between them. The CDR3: CASSPRQETQYF. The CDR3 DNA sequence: TGTGCCAGCTCACCACGGCAAGAGACCCAGTACTTC.

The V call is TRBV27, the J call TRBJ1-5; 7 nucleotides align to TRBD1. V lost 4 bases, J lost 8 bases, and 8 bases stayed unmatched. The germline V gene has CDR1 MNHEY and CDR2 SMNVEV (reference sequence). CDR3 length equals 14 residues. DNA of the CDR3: TGTGCCAGCAGTTCTGGGACAGCCTACGAGCCCCAGCATTTT. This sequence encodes CASSSGTAYEPQHF.

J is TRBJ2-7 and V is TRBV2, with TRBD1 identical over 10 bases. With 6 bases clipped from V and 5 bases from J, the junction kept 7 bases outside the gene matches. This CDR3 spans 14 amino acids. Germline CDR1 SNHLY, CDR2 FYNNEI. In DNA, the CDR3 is TGTGCCAGCAGAGGGACAGGGGACGTAGACGAGCAGTACTTC. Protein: CASRGTGDVDEQYF.

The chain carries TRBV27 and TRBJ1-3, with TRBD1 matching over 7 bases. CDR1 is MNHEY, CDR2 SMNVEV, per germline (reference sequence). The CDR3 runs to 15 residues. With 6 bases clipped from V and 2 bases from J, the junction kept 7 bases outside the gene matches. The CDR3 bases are TGTGCCAGCAGGGCGGGACAGTGGGCTGGAAACACCATATATTTT. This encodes CASRAGQWAGNTIYF.

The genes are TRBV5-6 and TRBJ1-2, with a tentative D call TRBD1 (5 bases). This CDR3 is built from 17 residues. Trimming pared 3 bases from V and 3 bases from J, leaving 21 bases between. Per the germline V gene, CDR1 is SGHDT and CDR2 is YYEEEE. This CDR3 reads CASSSRGVSDGYYGYTF. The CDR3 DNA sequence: TGTGCCAGCAGCTCACGGGGGGTTTCAGACGGGTACTATGGCTACACCTTC.

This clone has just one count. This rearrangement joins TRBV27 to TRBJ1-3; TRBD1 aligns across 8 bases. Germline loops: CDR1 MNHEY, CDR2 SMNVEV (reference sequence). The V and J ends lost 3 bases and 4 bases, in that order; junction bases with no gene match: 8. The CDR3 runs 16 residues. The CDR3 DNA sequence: TGTGCCAGCAGTTTTGGACAGGGCCTTGCCGGAAACACCATATATTTT. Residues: CASSFGQGLAGNTIYF.

For the CDR3, the DNA is TGTGCCAGCGGGGGACAGGGCGGCACTGAAGCTTTCTTT. Translating gives CASGGQGGTEAFF. The gene calls are TRBV11-3 and TRBJ1-1, with TRBD1 identical over 9 bases. The germline V gene has CDR1 SGHNT and CDR2 YENEEA. Unmatched junction bases numbered 5, after V lost 8 bases and J lost 4 bases. The CDR3 contains 13 residues.

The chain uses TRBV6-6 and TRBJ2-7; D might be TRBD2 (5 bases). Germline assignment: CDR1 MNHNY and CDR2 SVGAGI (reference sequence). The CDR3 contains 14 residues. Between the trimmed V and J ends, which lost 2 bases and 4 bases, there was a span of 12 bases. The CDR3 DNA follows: TGTGCCAGCAGTTACCTGGCGGGTAGTTACGAGCAGTACTTC. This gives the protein CASSYLAGSYEQYF.

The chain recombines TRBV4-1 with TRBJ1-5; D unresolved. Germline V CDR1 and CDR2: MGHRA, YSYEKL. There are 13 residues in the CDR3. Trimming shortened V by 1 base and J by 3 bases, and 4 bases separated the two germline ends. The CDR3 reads CASSQVVNQPQHF. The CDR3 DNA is TGCGCCAGCAGCCAAGTGGTCAATCAGCCCCAGCATTTT.

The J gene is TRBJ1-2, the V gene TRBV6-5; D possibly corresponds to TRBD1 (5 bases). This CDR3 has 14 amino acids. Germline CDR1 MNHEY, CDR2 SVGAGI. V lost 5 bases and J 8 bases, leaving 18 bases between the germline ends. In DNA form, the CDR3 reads TGTGCCAGCAGTACCGGGGACTTTAGGCTGGGCTACACCTTC. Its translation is CASSTGDFRLGYTF.

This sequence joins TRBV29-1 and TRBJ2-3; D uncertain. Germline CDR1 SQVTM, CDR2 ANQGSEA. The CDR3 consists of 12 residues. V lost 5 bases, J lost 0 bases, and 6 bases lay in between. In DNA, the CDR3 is TGCAGCGTTCTGGGAAGCACAGATACGCAGTATTTT. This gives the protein CSVLGSTDTQYF.

The CDR3 DNA follows: TGTGCCTGGAGTGCGGACACGCCAGGGGGCACCATATATTTT. It codes for CAWSADTPGGTIYF. The chain links TRBV30 to TRBJ1-3; 7 nucleotides agree with TRBD1. This CDR3 is 14 amino acids long. Germline CDR1 and CDR2: GTSNPN and SVGIG (reference sequence). V shed 1 base, J shed 9 bases, and the junction held 9 bases outside the gene matches.

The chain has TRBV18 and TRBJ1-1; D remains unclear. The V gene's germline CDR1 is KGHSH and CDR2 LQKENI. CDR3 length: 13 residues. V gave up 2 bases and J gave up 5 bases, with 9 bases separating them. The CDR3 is CASSPSRSTEAFF. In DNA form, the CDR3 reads TGTGCCAGCTCACCATCCAGGAGTACTGAAGCTTTCTTT.

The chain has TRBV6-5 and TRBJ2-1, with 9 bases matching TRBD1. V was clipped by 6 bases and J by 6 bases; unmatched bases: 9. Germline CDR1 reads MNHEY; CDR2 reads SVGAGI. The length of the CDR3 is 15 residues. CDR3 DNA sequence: TGTGCCAGCAGCCGGACAGGGGAGCTTGGCAATGAGCAGTTCTTC. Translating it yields CASSRTGELGNEQFF.

CDR3 amino acids: CASSVGESTEAFF. CDR3 DNA: TGTGCCAGCAGCGTGGGGGAGAGCACTGAAGCTTTCTTT. The chain is built from TRBV9 and TRBJ1-1; possibly TRBD1 for D (5 bases). V was trimmed by 2 bases and J by 4 bases, leaving 9 bases between them. The CDR3 consists of 13 residues. The V gene's germline CDR1 is SGDLS and CDR2 YYNGEE.

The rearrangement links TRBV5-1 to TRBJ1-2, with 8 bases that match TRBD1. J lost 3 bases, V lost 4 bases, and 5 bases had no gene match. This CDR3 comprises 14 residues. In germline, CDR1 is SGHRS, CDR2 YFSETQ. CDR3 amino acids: CASSRTGIDYGYTF. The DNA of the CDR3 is TGCGCCAGCAGCAGGACAGGGATAGACTATGGCTACACCTTC.

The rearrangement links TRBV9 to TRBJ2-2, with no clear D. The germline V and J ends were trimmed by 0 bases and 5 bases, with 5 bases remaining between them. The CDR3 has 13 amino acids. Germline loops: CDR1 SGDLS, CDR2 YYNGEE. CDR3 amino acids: CASSVGVTGELFF. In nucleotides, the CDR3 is TGTGCCAGCAGCGTAGGGGTGACCGGGGAGCTGTTTTTT.

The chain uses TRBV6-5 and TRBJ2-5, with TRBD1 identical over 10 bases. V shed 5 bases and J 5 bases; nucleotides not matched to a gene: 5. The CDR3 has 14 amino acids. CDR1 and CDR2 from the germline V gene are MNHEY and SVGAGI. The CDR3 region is CASSHGQGVETQYF. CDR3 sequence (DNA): TGTGCCAGCAGTCATGGACAGGGGGTTGAGACCCAGTACTTC.

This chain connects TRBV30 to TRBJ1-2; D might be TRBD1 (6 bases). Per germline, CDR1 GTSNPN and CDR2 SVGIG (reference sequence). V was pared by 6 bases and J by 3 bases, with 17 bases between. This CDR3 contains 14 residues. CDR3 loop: CACRPGGPHYGYTF. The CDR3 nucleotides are TGTGCCTGCCGACCCGGGGGCCCGCACTATGGCTACACCTTC.

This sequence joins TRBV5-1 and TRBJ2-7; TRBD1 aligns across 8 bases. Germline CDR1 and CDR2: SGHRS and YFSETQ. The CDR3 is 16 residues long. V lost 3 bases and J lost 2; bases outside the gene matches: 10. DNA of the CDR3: TGCGCCAGCAGCTGGCCCTTGGGACAGGTGACCTACGAGCAGTACTTC. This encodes CASSWPLGQVTYEQYF.

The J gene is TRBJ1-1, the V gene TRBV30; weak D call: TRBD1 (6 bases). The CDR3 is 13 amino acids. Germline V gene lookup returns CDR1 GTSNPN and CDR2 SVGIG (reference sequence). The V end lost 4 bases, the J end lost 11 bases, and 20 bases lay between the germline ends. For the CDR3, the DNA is TGTGCCTGGACGGGGGCCGCGTGGGCAGATGCTTTCTTT. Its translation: CAWTGAAWADAFF.

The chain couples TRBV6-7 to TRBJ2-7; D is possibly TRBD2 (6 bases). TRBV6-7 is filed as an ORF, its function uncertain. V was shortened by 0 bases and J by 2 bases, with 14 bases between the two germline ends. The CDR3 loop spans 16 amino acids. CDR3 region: CASSYSIGAGTYEQYF. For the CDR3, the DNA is TGTGCCAGCAGTTACTCGATAGGTGCGGGGACCTACGAGCAGTACTTC.

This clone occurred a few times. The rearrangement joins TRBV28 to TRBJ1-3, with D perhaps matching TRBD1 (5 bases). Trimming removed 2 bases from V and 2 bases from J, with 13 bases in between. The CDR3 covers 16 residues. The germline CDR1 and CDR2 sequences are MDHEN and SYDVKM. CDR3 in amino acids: CASSLRSWGAGNTIYF. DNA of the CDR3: TGTGCCAGCAGTTTAAGGAGTTGGGGGGCTGGAAACACCATATATTTT.